This T cell receptor (beta chain) stems from a study of tumor-infiltrating lymphocytes in primary liver carcinoma. Study summary: Among the tumors, stages were T1-T3 N0M0 and sizes about 4.2 to 11 cm.

This clonotype has only a few counts. This CDR3 fails to terminate in the conserved phenylalanine or tryptophan, so it likely reflects a read error. Co-extracted RNA and DNA came from around 18-30 mg of unsorted bulk tissue. Treatment-naive at the time, the patients had chronic HBV infection. Germline lookup yields CDR1 SGHAT and CDR2 FQNNGV. This CDR3 spans 14 amino acids. A constant-region primer served to make TCR beta cDNA from approximately 490 ng total RNA. Generation of the TCR beta libraries relied on three nested multiplex PCR rounds using slightly modified ARM-PCR. With TRBV1-TRBV30 forward primers and a C-beta reverse primer, the first two PCR rounds were run for around 10 cycles each. TCRdb redid the calling of the multiplex PCR reads with MiXCR, one entry per CDR3 protein. The sample records roughly 70,000 distinct CDR3 sequences, over 60% being singletons.

The TCR comes from a man between 35 and 55 years old with primary liver carcinoma and hepatitis B virus infection. The genes are TRBV11-2 and TRBJ2-2; 8 bases fit TRBD2. Input material: liver tumor tissue from sampling region 4. Subset described: tumor region T4, right-lateral pole. The CDR3: CAGSKSGSPGELFL. The CDR3 DNA reads as TGTGCCGGCAGCAAGAGCGGGAGCCCCGGGGAGCTGTTTCTT.